Reported below is one TCR beta chain. The CDR3 covers 12 residues. The J segment lost 14 bases and the V segment lost 5 bases, leaving 10 bases of the junction unmatched. Germline V CDR1 and CDR2: SGHTA, FQGNSA. These data are taken from a study of blood T cell repertoires in COVID-19. Measured with immunoSEQ multiplex PCR; TCRdb has only the in-frame clones, and not every one. The sample has a few hundred thousand clones; about 89% are singletons. Material for sequencing was peripheral blood. This chain connects TRBV7-2 to TRBJ2-3, with 7 nucleotides matching TRBD1. The sequence came from a woman under 40 with COVID-19, enrolled during active disease. The CDR3 protein is CASSGYRGRLYF. The DNA for the CDR3 is TGTGCCAGCAGCGGCTACAGGGGTAGGCTGTATTTT.